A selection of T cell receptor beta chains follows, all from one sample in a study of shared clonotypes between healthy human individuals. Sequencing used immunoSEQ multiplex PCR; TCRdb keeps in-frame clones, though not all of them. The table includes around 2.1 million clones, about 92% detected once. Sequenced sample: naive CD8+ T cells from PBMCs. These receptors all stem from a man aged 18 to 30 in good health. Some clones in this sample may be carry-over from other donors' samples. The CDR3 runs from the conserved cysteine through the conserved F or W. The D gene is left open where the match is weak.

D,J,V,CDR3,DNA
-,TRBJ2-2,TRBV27,CASTFRRVVDTGELFF,TGTGCCAGCACCTTTCGGAGGGTGGTGGACACCGGGGAGCTGTTTTTT
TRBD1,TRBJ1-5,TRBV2,CASSENRGLRQPQHF,TGTGCCAGCAGTGAGAACAGGGGGCTTCGCCAGCCCCAGCATTTT
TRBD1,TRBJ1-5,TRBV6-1,CASSATSRAGGSQPQHF,TGTGCCAGCAGTGCCACTTCTAGGGCAGGGGGGAGTCAGCCCCAGCATTTT
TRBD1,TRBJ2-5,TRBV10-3,CAISEPPGTGRLPIQETQYF,TGTGCCATCAGTGAGCCCCCCGGGACAGGGAGGCTTCCTATTCAAGAGACCCAGTACTTC
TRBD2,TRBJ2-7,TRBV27,CASSPSVTSGEPPYEQYF,TGTGCCAGCAGTCCCTCGGTGACTAGCGGGGAACCTCCCTACGAGCAGTACTTC
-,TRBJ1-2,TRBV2,CASSAYEEIYGYTF,TGTGCCAGCAGTGCGTACGAGGAGATTTATGGCTACACCTTC
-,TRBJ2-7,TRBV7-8,CASSLALGRSYEQYF,TGTGCCAGCAGCTTAGCCCTGGGGCGGAGCTACGAGCAGTACTTC
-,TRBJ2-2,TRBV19,CASRGGPIGTGELFF,TGTGCCAGCCGTGGGGGCCCCATAGGGACCGGGGAGCTGTTTTTT
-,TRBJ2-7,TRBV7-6,CASSRAPSSYEQYF,TGTGCCAGCAGCCGCGCCCCGAGCTCCTACGAGCAGTACTTC
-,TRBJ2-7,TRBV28,CASSRPQGYSPYEQYF,TGTGCCAGCAGCCGCCCTCAGGGATACTCTCCCTACGAGCAGTACTTC
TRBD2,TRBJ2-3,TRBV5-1,CASASGGASTDTQYF,TGCGCCAGCGCCTCGGGGGGGGCTAGCACAGATACGCAGTATTTT
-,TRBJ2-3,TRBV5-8,CASSLATRTDTQYF,TGTGCCAGCAGCTTAGCAACCCGCACAGATACGCAGTATTTT
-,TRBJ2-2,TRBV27,CAARARDTGELFF,TGTGCCGCCCGGGCCAGGGACACCGGGGAGCTGTTTTTT